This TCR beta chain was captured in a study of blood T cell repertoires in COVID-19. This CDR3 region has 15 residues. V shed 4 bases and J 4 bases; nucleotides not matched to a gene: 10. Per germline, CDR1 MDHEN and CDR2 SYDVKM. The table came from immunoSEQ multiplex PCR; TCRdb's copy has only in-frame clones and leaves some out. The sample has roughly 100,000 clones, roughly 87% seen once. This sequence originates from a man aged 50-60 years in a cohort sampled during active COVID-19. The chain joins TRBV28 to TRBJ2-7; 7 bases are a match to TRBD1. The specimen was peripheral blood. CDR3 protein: CASSSTGTVEYEQYV. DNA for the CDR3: TGTGCCAGCAGTTCTACCGGGACAGTGGAATACGAGCAGTACGTC.